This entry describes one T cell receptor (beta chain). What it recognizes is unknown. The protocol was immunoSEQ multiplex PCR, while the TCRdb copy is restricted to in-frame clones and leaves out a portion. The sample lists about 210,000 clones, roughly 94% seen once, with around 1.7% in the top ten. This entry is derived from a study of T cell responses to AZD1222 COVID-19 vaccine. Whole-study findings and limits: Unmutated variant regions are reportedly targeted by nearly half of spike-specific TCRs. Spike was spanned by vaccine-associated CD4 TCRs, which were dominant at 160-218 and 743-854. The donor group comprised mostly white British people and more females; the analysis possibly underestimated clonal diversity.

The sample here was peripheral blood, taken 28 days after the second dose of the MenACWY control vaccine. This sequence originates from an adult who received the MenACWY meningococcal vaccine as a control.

Here the CDR3 reads CASSSQGGQETQYF. The DNA for the CDR3 is TGTGCCAGCAGCTCACAGGGGGGTCAAGAGACCCAGTACTTC. This chain joins TRBV7-2 and TRBJ2-5; 8 bases map to TRBD1. The CDR3 consists of 14 residues. Germline lookup yields CDR1 SGHTA and CDR2 FQGNSA. V dropped 4 bases and J dropped 2; count of bases not matched to a gene: 3.